This TCR beta chain derives from a study of spatial heterogeneity in lung cancer. This clonotype was recorded a few times. Indicated time point: blood at routine non-recurrence follow-up after resection. Germline values: CDR1 GTSNPN, CDR2 SVGIG (reference sequence). V was trimmed by 4 bases and J by 0 bases, leaving 14 bases between them. The CDR3 length is 15 residues. Every TCR cDNA molecule bore its own unique molecular identifier. TCRdb fed the 5' RACE reads into MiXCR, producing one record per CDR3 protein. In the table there are 43,000 or so distinct CDR3 sequences, 12% of which are singletons. This sequence originates from a male donor with early-stage non-small cell lung cancer. The chain uses TRBV30 and TRBJ2-3; D may be TRBD1 (6 bases). Source: PBMCs, taken at follow-up. Written as DNA, the CDR3 is TGTGCCTGGACCCTAGGGGGATCTAGCACAGATACGCAGTATTTT. The encoded protein is CAWTLGGSSTDTQYF.